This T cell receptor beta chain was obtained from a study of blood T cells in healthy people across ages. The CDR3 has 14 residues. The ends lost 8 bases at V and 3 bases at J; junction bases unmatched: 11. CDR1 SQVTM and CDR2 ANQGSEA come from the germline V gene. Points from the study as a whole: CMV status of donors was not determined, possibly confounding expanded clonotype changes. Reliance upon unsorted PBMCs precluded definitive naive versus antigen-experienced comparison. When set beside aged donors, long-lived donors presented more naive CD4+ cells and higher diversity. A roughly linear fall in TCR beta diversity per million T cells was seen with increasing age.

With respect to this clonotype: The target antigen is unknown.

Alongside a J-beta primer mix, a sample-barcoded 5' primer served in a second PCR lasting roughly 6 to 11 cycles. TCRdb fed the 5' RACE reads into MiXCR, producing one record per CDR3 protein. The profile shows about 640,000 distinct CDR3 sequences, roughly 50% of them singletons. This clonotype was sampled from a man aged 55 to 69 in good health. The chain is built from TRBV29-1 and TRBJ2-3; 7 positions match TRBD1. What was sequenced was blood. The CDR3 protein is CSTTGATRTDTQYF. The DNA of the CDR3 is TGCAGCACCACAGGGGCCACTAGAACAGATACGCAGTATTTT.